The sequence of this T cell receptor (beta chain) was determined in a study of blood T cell repertoires in COVID-19 (dated by TCRdb to about 2020). For the wider study: The collaborator samples originated in the United States, Italy and Spain and spanned the acute and convalescent phases of COVID-19. Where HLA class I and class II types were available, the types were taken from metadata supplied by the sample provider, not from assay-based typing. A de-identified subject ID, COVID-19 status, age in years and sex were almost always included in the sample metadata. Samples came from the ongoing ImmuneRACE study (first 160 participants) plus 1,254 subjects from 6 global collaborators. The material from the prospective study consisted of cDNA or gDNA derived from T cells, B-cell-depleted T cells, or PBMCs. The dataset comprised deeply sampled blood TCRbeta repertoires from subjects exposed to, actively infected with, or recovered from COVID-19. A freely available public database, intended as a resource for researchers studying the immune response to SARS-CoV-2, is where the repertoires were released. Study-wide conclusions, independent of this receptor: How much clinical and demographic metadata was included differed by source and by participant, and the metadata was provided uncurated.

Comment on this clone: Its specific antigen is unknown. No qualities accompany the bases; no much larger clone lies one base away.

Another Seattle source contributed samples from volunteer blood donors who had recovered from COVID-19. The collaborating institutions used their own protocols to collect whole blood in K2EDTA tubes. For TCRbeta analysis, collaborators shipped samples as frozen whole blood, isolated PBMCs, or DNA extracted from either of those sample types. The germline V end is reduced by 2 bases and the J end by 4 bases; junction bases left unmatched: 7. Including cysteine and phenylalanine, the CDR3 has 16 amino acids. Solely the CDR3 DNA is kept, with 48 bases framed from the first base. CDR1 LGHDT and CDR2 YNNKEL were looked up in the germline V gene (reference sequence). TCRbeta CDR3 regions were amplified from genomic DNA using the immunoSEQ Assay, a bias-controlled multiplex PCR. The published analysis was carried out like this. The number of nucleated cells in each sample was estimated by amplification of reference gene primers within the assay. To quantify the absolute abundance of each unique TCRbeta CDR3 rearrangement, sequence reads were collapsed and filtered. For each sample, productive Simpson clonality was calculated as the square root of Simpson's diversity index across productive rearrangements. Entries here come from immuneACCESS through TCRdb and include only in-frame sequences with V and J called. Some clones fail to appear in such tables; in the studies checked, an unresolved V gene covers under half of the shortfall, and the cause of the remainder is unknown. That table is the source of V, J and clone size, and D and trimming were worked out from the DNA. For this sample the table gives under 300,000 clones, of which about 88% were detected only once. The top ten clonotypes cover 2.1% of the sample.

In this chain, TRBV3-1 (or the pseudogene TRBV3-2) is recombined with TRBJ1-2; a stretch of 10 junction bases matches TRBD1. The TCR sequence derives from a woman aged 40-49 years who had recovered from COVID-19. Specimen: peripheral blood. The CDR3 in this case is CASSQNDRGLVYGYTF. Read as DNA, the sequence is TGTGCCAGCAGCCAAAACGACAGGGGGCTAGTCTATGGCTACACCTTC.